These 8 T cell receptor beta chains came from one sample sequenced in a study of T cell responses to AZD1222 COVID-19 vaccine. Profiling relied on immunoSEQ multiplex PCR, and the TCRdb table lists in-frame clones only, not all of them. This table holds 120,000 or so clones, 86% found once. This specimen was peripheral blood, taken on day 0 of AZD1222 vaccination. Receptor source: an adult in good health.

The rearrangement joins TRBV5-4 to TRBJ2-7, with D maybe TRBD2 (5 bases). The CDR3 is 16 residues long. Trimming cost V 0 bases and J 2 bases, with 15 bases left between them. Germline assignment: CDR1 SGHNT and CDR2 YYREEE (reference sequence). CDR3 sequence: CASSLAGDYRTYEQYF. The CDR3, as DNA: TGTGCCAGCAGCTTGGCCGGAGACTACCGAACCTACGAGCAGTACTTC.

V is TRBV5-4 and J is TRBJ1-1; possibly TRBD1 for D (5 bases). V lost 2 bases, J lost 1 base, and 12 bases lay in between. The germline V gene encodes CDR1 SGHNT and CDR2 YYREEE (reference sequence). The CDR3 runs to 15 residues. The CDR3 coding sequence is TGTGCCAGCAGCTTAAACCTGGGGGGGAACACTGAAGCTTTCTTT. It specifies CASSLNLGGNTEAFF.

CDR3 in DNA: TGTGCCTGGAGTGTACGCAGGGAGGATGGCTACACCTTC. The encoded protein is CAWSVRREDGYTF. V and J are TRBV30 and TRBJ1-2, with D perhaps matching TRBD1 (5 bases). The CDR3 sequence is 13 residues long. CDR1 and CDR2 from the germline V gene are GTSNPN and SVGIG (reference sequence). Trimming stripped 0 bases from V and 6 bases from J, with 11 bases between.

This clone was detected only a few times. This chain links TRBV28 with TRBJ2-7; TRBD2 aligns across 7 bases. The CDR3 length is 16 residues. The V gene's germline CDR1 is MDHEN and CDR2 SYDVKM. The V and J ends lost 7 bases and 6 bases, in that order; junction bases with no gene match: 18. The CDR3 reads CASTRTHSTSRSEQYF. CDR3 coding DNA: TGTGCCAGCACCCGGACCCACTCGACTAGCCGATCCGAGCAGTACTTC. Variable domain in full (rest from reference TRBV28 and TRBJ2-7): DVKVTQSSRYLVKRTGEKVFLECVQDMDHENMFWYRQDPGLGLRLIYFSYDVKMKEKGDIPEGYSVSREKKERFSLILESASTNQTSMYLCASTRTHSTSRSEQYFGPGTRLTVT.

The chain joins TRBV19 to TRBJ2-1, with D perhaps matching TRBD1 (5 bases). Germline-derived CDR1 and CDR2 are LNHDA and SQIVND (reference sequence). V was clipped by 4 bases and J by 4 bases, with 11 bases between them. The CDR3 extends over 14 amino acids. CDR3 DNA sequence: TGTGCCAGTAGTAAAGGGGCCCAATACAATGAGCAGTTCTTC. It is translated as CASSKGAQYNEQFF.

The chain carries TRBV28 and TRBJ1-3; no clear D gene. V lost 3 bases and J lost 0, with 9 bases in between. CDR1 MDHEN and CDR2 SYDVKM come from the germline V gene. The CDR3 consists of 15 residues. The CDR3 DNA reads TGTGCCAGCAGTTTTACACAGAGCTCTGGAAACACCATATATTTT. Translating gives CASSFTQSSGNTIYF.

Of note for this clone: Other DNA sequences in this specimen translate into the identical CDR3. The chain has TRBV28 and TRBJ2-7; 7 bases agree with TRBD2. CDR1 and CDR2 from the germline V gene are MDHEN and SYDVKM. The trim removed 5 bases at V and 2 bases at J, leaving 3 bases unmatched. This CDR3 is 13 amino acids long. The CDR3 loop reads CASSPGGTYEQYF. The CDR3 region has the DNA TGTGCCAGCAGTCCCGGGGGGACCTACGAGCAGTACTTC.

The rearrangement links TRBV5-1 to TRBJ2-3; D is tentatively TRBD1 or TRBD2 (5 bases each). CDR3 length: 15 residues. Germline-derived CDR1 and CDR2 are SGHRS and YFSETQ. Trimming took 3 bases from V and 2 from J, leaving 13 bases between them. This CDR3 is CASSWRGESTDTQYF. CDR3 bases: TGCGCCAGCAGCTGGAGAGGGGAATCCACAGATACGCAGTATTTT.